This T cell receptor beta chain stems from a study of cytomegalovirus exposure and HLA in healthy donors. About the research overall: Findings of an earlier analysis included more than 90 million unique TCR beta sequences from 200 million or so T cells.

The PCR employed 60 Vbeta primers together with 13 Jbeta primers. Profiled with immunoSEQ multiplex PCR; TCRdb holds only in-frame clones, not every one. Seen here are 180,000 or so clones, 9.5% observed once, and the top ten hold 1% to 1.5%. Study observations and caveats: Cytomegalovirus status was reportedly diagnosed by the classifier with high sensitivity and specificity.

Concerning this clone itself: Its specificity is not known.

Nominally healthy donors provided the samples, though records likely missed some immune exposures. This CDR3 region has 14 residues. With V trimmed by 5 bases and J by 7 bases, 8 bases remained unmatched. In germline, CDR1 is LGHNT, CDR2 FRNRAP. V is TRBV12-5 and J is TRBJ1-1, with TRBD1 matching over 9 bases. The TCR was taken from a woman in her twenties or thirties in good health and CMV-seropositive. What was sequenced was PBMCs. The CDR3 sequence: CASGMGQGFNEAFF. The CDR3 nucleotides read TGTGCTAGTGGTATGGGACAGGGCTTCAATGAAGCTTTCTTT.